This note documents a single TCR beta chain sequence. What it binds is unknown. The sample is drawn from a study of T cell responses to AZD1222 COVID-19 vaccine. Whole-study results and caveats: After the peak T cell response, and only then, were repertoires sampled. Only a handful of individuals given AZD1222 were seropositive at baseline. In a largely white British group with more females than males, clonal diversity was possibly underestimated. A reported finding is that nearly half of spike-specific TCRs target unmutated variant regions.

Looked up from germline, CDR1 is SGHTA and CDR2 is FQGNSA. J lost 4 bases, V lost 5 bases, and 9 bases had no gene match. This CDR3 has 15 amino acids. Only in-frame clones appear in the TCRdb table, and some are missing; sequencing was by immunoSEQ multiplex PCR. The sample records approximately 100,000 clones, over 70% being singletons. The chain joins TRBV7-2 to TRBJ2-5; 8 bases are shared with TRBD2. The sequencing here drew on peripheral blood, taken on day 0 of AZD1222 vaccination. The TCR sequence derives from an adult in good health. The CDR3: CASSLGGAGVETQYF. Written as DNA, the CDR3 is TGTGCCAGCAGCCTGGGGGGAGCGGGAGTAGAGACCCAGTACTTC.